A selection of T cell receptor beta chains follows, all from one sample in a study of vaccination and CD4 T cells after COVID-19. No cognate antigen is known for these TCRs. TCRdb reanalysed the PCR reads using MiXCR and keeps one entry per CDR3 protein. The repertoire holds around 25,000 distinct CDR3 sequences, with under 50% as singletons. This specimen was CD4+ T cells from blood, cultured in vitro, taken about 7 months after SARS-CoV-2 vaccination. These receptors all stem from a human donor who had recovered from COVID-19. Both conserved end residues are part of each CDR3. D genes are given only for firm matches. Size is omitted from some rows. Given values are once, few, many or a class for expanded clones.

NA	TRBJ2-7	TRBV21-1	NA	TGTGCCAGCAGTCGATGCGAGCAGTACTTC	CASSRCEQYF
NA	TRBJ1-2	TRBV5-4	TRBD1	TGTGCCAGCAGCTCCACAGGGGCTGCCCATGGCTACACCTTC	CASSSTGAAHGYTF
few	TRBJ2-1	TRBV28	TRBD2	TGTGCCAGCAGTTTTGGTCGGGAGGGTCGGGAGCAGTTCTTC	CASSFGREGREQFF
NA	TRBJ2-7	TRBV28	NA	TGTGCCAGCAGTTTAGGCGGGTCCATGTCCTACGAGCAGTACTTC	CASSLGGSMSYEQYF
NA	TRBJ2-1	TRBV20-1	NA	TGCAGTGCACCGCATACTAGTTCCCGCGAGCAGTTCTTC	CSAPHTSSREQFF
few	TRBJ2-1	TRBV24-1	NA	TGTGCCACCAGTGACCGAGCGGCGACCTCCTACAATGAGCAGTTCTTC	CATSDRAATSYNEQFF
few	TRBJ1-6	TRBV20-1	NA	TGCAGTGCTAGAGCCGGTCCTCCGGCTAATTCACCCCTCCACTTT	CSARAGPPANSPLHF
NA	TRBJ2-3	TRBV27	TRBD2	TGTGCCAGCAGAGGACTAGCCAACACAGATACGCAGTATTTT	CASRGLANTDTQYF
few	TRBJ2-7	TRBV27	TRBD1	TGTGCCAGCAGTTTTGAGTTGGGACAGGGGAGTTACGAGCAGTACTTC	CASSFELGQGSYEQYF
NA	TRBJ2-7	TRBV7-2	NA	TGTGCCAGCAGCCTGTTAGCGGAGTACGAGCAGTACTTC	CASSLLAEYEQYF
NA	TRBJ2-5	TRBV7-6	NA	TGTGCCAGCAGCACCTACCTCCCGGAGACCCAGTACTTC	CASSTYLPETQYF
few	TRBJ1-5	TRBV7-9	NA	TGTGCCAGCAGCTCGACAGGACCTACGGGGGCCCAGCATTTT	CASSSTGPTGAQHF
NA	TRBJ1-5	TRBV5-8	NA	TGTGCCAGCAGCTTGGTATTAACAGGATACAATCAGCCCCAGCATTTT	CASSLVLTGYNQPQHF
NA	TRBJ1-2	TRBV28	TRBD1	TGTGCCGTCCGAGGAGCAGGGGGCCTCTATGGCTACACCTTC	CAVRGAGGLYGYTF
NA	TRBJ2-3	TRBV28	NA	TGTGCCAGCCAGTTTACGGTCACAGATACGCAGTATTTT	CASQFTVTDTQYF
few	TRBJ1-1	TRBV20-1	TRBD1	TGCAGTGCTAGACCCACCGGACAGGGGGCTTGGGGCACTGAAGCTTTCTTT	CSARPTGQGAWGTEAFF
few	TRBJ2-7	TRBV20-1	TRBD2	TGCAGTGCTAGAGGGTATCGGGGACTATTCGAGCAGTACTTC	CSARGYRGLFEQYF
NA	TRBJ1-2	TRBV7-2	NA	TGTGCCAGCAGCCGCGACAACAATGGCTACACCTTC	CASSRDNNGYTF
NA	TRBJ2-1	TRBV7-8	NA	TGTGCCAGCAGCTTAGCAGACAGTGCTGAGCAGTTCTTC	CASSLADSAEQFF
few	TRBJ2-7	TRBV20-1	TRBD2	TGCAGTGCTAGGCCGAAGCGGGAGTGGTACGAGCAGTACTTC	CSARPKREWYEQYF
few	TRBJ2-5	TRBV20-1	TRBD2	TGCAGTGCTAGAGCTGGCAGCGGGAGTATTTCAGAGACCCAGTACTTC	CSARAGSGSISETQYF
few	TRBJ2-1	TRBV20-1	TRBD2	TGCAGTGCTAGAGGGACTAGCGGGACCGGCTCCTACAATGAGCAGTTCTTC	CSARGTSGTGSYNEQFF
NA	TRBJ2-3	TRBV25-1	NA	TGTGCCAGCAGTGTTAACTTAGATACGCAGTATTTT	CASSVNLDTQYF
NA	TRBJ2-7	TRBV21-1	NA	TGTGCCAGCAGCACGACTAGCGGGAGGTGCCCCTACGAGCAGTACTTC	CASSTTSGRCPYEQYF
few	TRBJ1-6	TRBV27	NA	TGTGCCAGCAGTCGCGACTCCACCCGGGGGCTTTCCCATTCACCCCTCCACTTT	CASSRDSTRGLSHSPLHF
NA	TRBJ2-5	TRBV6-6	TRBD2	TGTGCCAGCAGTTATTACAGGGCTAGCGGGAGGGCTGAGTACTTC	CASSYYRASGRAEYF
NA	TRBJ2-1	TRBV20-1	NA	TGCAGTGCCAGACAACCCGGGGGCGGGAACCACAATGAGCAGTTCTTC	CSARQPGGGNHNEQFF
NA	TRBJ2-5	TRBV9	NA	TGTGCCAGCAGCGCCTCAACCGACCTTGAGACCCAGTACTTC	CASSASTDLETQYF
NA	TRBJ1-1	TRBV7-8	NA	TGTGCCAGCAGCTTAGAACCCATCCCCGGGAGGAACACTGAAGCTTTCTTT	CASSLEPIPGRNTEAFF
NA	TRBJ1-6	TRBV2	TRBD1	TGTGCCAGCGGAACAGGGGCTTTAGGGGCACCCCTCCACTTT	CASGTGALGAPLHF
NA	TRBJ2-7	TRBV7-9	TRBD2	TGTGCCAGCAGCCCCATGGGGGAGGGGAGCTACGAGCAGTACTTC	CASSPMGEGSYEQYF
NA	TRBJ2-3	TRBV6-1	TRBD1	TGTGCCAGCAGTGAGGGACAGGGGGCAGATACGCAGTATTTT	CASSEGQGADTQYF
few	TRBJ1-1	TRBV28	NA	TGTGCCAGCAGTTCTCGGCCGACAACATCTAACACTGAAGCTTTCTTT	CASSSRPTTSNTEAFF
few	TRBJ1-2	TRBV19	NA	TGTGCCAGTAGTATAGGGGATGGCTACACCTTC	CASSIGDGYTF
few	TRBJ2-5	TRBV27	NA	TGTGCCAGCAGCCGGAAAGTACAAGAGACCCAGTACTTC	CASSRKVQETQYF
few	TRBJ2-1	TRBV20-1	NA	TGCAGTGCTGCGATGGTGGGGGAGTACAATGAGCAGTTCTTC	CSAAMVGEYNEQFF
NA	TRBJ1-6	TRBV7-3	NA	TGTGCCAGCAGCTTAAGTATTGACTCACCCCTCCACTTT	CASSLSIDSPLHF
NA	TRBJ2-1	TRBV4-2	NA	TGTGCCAGCAGCCAAGATCGGGGGAGGGAGCAGTTCTTC	CASSQDRGREQFF
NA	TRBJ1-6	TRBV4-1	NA	TGCGCCAGCAGCCAATGGACGGAAGATTCACCCCTCCACTTT	CASSQWTEDSPLHF
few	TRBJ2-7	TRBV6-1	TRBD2	TGTGCCAGCAGTAGGACTAGCGGAATATACGAGCAGTACTTC	CASSRTSGIYEQYF
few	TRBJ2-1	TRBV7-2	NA	TGTGCCAGCAGCTCCCACTGGGGGCAGTTCTTC	CASSSHWGQFF
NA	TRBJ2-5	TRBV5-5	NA	TGTGCCAGCAGCTTGGTCGGGGGGCCATCAGAGACCCAGTACTTC	CASSLVGGPSETQYF
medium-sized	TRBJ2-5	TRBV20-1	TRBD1	TGCAGTGCTACTCCTACAGGGGACCAAGAGACCCAGTACTTC	CSATPTGDQETQYF
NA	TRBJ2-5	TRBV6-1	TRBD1	TGTGCCAGCAGTGGCGGCCGGGACAGGGGTTTCTATACCCAAGAGACCCAGTACTTC	CASSGGRDRGFYTQETQYF
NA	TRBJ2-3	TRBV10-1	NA	TGCGCCAGCAGTGAGTCCATCCCGACCCAGGGTACGCAGTATTTT	CASSESIPTQGTQYF
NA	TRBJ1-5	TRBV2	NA	TGTGCCAGCAGTGATCCCCGGTCAGGGGTCGAGCCCCAGCATTTT	CASSDPRSGVEPQHF
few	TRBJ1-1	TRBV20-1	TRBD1	TGCAGTGCTAGGCATTGGACAGGGGCTAACACTGAAGCTTTCTTT	CSARHWTGANTEAFF
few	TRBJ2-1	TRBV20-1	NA	TGCAGTGCTAGAATTGCGGACAGGCGGGGTTTCTTC	CSARIADRRGFF
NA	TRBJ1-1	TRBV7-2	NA	TGTGCCAGCAGCTGGGGGGCCCACACTGAAGCTTTCTTT	CASSWGAHTEAFF
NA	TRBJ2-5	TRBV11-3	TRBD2	TGTGCCAGCAGCTCTGGGACTAGCGGGAGGTACCAAGAGACCCAGTACTTC	CASSSGTSGRYQETQYF
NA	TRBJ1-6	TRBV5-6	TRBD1	TGTGCCAGCAGCCCCGGGACAGGCTTTAATTCACCCCTCCACTTT	CASSPGTGFNSPLHF
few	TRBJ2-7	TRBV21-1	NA	TGTGCCAGCAGCAAAGTACGAACCCGCAAGTACTTC	CASSKVRTRKYF
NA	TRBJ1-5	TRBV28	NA	TGTGCCAGCAGTTTCGGGGCTACCCTCGGGGGGGCGCACGGCAATCAGCCCCAGCATTTT	CASSFGATLGGAHGNQPQHF